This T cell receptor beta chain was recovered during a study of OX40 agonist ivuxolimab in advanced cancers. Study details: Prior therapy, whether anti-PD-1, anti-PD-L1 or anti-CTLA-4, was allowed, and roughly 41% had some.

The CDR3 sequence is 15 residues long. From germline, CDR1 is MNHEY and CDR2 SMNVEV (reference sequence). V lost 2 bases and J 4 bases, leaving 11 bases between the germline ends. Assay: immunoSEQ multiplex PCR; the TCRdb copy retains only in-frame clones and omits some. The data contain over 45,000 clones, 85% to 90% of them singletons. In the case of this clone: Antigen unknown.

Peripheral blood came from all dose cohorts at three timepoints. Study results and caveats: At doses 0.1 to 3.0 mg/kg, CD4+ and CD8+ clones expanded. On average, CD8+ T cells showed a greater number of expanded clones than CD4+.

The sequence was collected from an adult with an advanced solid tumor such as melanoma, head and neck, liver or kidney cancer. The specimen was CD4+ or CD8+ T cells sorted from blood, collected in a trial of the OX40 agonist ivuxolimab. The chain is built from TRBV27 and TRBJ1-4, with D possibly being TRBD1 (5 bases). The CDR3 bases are TGTGCCAGCAGTTTAACCCCGGGGGGTAATGAAAAACTGTTTTTT. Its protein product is CASSLTPGGNEKLFF. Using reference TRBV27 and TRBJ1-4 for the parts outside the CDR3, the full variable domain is EAQVTQNPRYLITVTGKKLTVTCSQNMNHEYMSWYRQDPGLGLRQIYYSMNVEVTDKGDVPEGYKVSRKEKRNFPLILESPSPNQTSLYFCASSLTPGGNEKLFFGSGTQLSVL.